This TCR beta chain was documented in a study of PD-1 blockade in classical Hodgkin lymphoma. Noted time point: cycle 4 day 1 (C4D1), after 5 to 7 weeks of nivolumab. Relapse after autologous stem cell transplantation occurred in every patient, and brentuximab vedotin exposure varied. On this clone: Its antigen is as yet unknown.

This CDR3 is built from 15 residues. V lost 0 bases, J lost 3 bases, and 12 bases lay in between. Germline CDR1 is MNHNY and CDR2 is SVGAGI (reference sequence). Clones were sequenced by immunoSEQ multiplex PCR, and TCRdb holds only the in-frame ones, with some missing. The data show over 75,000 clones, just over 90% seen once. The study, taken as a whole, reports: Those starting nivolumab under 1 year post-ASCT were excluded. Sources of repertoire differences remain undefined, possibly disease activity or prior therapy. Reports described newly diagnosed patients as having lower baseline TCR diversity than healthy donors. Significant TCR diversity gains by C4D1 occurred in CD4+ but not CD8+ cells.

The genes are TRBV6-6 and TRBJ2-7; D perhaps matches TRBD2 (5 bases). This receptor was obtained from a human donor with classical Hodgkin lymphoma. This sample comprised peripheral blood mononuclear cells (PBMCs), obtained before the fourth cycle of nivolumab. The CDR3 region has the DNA TGTGCCAGCAGTTACTCGATGGACTCTTACTACGAGCAGTACTTC. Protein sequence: CASSYSMDSYYEQYF.